These 8 T cell receptor beta chains originate from one sample sequenced in a study of blood T cell repertoires in COVID-19. The method was immunoSEQ multiplex PCR; TCRdb's version includes in-frame clones alone and lacks a portion of them. The sample contains 140,000 to 150,000 clones, roughly 79% of which appear only once. Source material: peripheral blood. The receptors originated from a woman in her sixties or seventies with acute or convalescent COVID-19.

The CDR3 here is CAWRQGNRPREQYF. The CDR3 region has the DNA TGTGCCTGGAGGCAGGGAAATAGGCCACGGGAGCAGTACTTC. This chain uses TRBV30 with TRBJ2-7; the D gene is possibly TRBD1 (5 bases). Trimming pared 3 bases from V and 7 bases from J, leaving 19 bases between. The CDR3 is 14 amino acids. CDR1 GTSNPN and CDR2 SVGIG come from the germline V gene (reference sequence).

This sequence joins TRBV5-1 and TRBJ2-1; no firm D call. This CDR3 region has 17 residues. The V and J ends lost 0 bases and 0 bases respectively, with 13 bases between them. The germline gives CDR1 SGHRS, CDR2 YFSETQ. The CDR3 nucleotides are TGCGCCAGCAGCTTGGGGCTTATGCGGAGCTCCTACAATGAGCAGTTCTTC. As protein: CASSLGLMRSSYNEQFF. Looking up the rest from reference TRBV5-1 and TRBJ2-1 gives the full variable domain: KAGVTQTPRYLIKTRGQQVTLSCSPISGHRSVSWYQQTPGQGLQFLFEYFSETQRNKGNFPGRFSGRQFSNSRSEMNVSTLELGDSALYLCASSLGLMRSSYNEQFFGPGTRLTVL.

This clone was observed a single time. This chain uses TRBV27 with TRBJ1-6; 7 bases are shared with TRBD1. Trimming cost V 4 bases and J 10 bases; bases outside gene matches: 7. CDR1 and CDR2 from the germline V gene are MNHEY and SMNVEV (reference sequence). CDR3 size: 14 residues. The CDR3 sequence is CASSYGRGESPLHF. The CDR3, as DNA: TGTGCCAGCAGTTACGGCAGGGGGGAGTCACCCCTCCACTTT.

CDR3 bases: TGTGCCAGCAGCGTAGCTACTAGCGGGGGAATCCAAGAGACCCAGTACTTC. This codes for CASSVATSGGIQETQYF. This chain links TRBV9 with TRBJ2-5, with 11 bases that match TRBD2. J lost 1 base, V lost 0 bases, and 5 bases had no gene match. CDR1 is SGDLS and CDR2 is YYNGEE in the germline V gene. CDR3 length: 17 amino acids.

This clone was observed many times. This chain uses TRBV5-4 with TRBJ2-7; 13 bases align to TRBD2. Per the germline V gene, CDR1 is SGHNT and CDR2 is YYREEE (reference sequence). V lost 6 bases and J lost 7; bases outside the gene matches: 13. The CDR3 contains 16 residues. CDR3 nucleotides: TGTGCCAGCACCCCCGGACTAGCGGGAGCGCCAGGGGAGCAGTACTTC. It is translated as CASTPGLAGAPGEQYF.

J is TRBJ2-1 and V is TRBV10-3; D remains unclear. This CDR3 spans 17 amino acids. From germline, CDR1 is ENHRY and CDR2 SYGVKD. V gave up 3 bases and J gave up 1 base, with 16 bases separating them. CDR3 protein: CAISELFGPASYNEQFF. The CDR3 nucleotides read TGTGCCATCAGTGAACTATTTGGCCCCGCATCCTACAATGAGCAGTTCTTC.

This chain connects TRBV19 to TRBJ1-5; no definite D call. The V end lost 0 bases, the J end lost 6 bases, and 24 bases lay between the germline ends. The CDR3 covers 19 residues. Germline V gives CDR1 LNHDA, CDR2 SQIVND (reference sequence). DNA for the CDR3: TGTGCCAGTAGTATAGATGTAGCTCGGCGCCCGCGAGGGAGTCAGCCCCAGCATTTT. Its protein is CASSIDVARRPRGSQPQHF.

The DNA for the CDR3 is TGCGCCATAGCGGGAGGGGACACAGATACGCAGTATTTT. Translated: CAIAGGDTDTQYF. The chain carries TRBV21-1 and TRBJ2-3; TRBD2, the table's D call, lacks a check against the DNA. TRBV21-1 is recorded as a pseudogene. There are 13 residues in the CDR3.